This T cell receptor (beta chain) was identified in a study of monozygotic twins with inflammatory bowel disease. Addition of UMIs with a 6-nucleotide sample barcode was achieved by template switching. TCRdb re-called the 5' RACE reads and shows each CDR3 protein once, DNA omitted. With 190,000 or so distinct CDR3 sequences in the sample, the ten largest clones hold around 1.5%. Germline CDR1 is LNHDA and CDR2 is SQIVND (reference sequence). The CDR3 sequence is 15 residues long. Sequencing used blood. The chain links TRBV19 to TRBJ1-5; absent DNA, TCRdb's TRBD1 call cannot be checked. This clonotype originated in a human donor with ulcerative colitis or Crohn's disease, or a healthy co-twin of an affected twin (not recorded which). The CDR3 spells CASRNRGYSNQPQHF.